This entry concerns a single T cell receptor beta chain. The data originate from a study of T cell responses to AZD1222 COVID-19 vaccine. Only in-frame clones appear in the TCRdb table, and some are missing; sequencing was by immunoSEQ multiplex PCR. In the table there are 150,000 to 200,000 clones, roughly nine tenths of which are singletons. This receptor was obtained from an adult who received the AZD1222 COVID-19 vaccine. The source was peripheral blood, collected 28 days after the second AZD1222 dose.

The CDR3 sequence is CAWRASTANSYNSPLHF. The DNA for the CDR3 is TGTGCCTGGAGAGCCTCGACAGCAAACTCCTATAATTCACCCCTCCACTTT. V usage is TRBV30 and J usage is TRBJ1-6; a possible D gene is TRBD1 (5 bases). The CDR3 length is 17 residues. V was pared by 3 bases and J by 0 bases, with 15 bases between. Germline assignment: CDR1 GTSNPN and CDR2 SVGIG (reference sequence).